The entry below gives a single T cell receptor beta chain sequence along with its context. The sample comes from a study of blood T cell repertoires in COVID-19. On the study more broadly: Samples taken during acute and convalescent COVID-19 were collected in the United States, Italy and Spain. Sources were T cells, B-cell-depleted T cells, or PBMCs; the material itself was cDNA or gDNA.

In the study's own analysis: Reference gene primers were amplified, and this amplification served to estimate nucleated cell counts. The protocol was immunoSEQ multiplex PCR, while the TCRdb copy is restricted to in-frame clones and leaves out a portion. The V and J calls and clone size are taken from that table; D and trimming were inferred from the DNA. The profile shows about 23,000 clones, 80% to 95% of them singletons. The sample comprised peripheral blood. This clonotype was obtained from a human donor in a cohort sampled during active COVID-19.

The CDR3 sequence is CASSKPGQRMNTEAFF. CDR3 in DNA: TGTGCCAGTAGTAAACCGGGACAGAGGATGAACACTGAAGCTTTCTTT. V and J are TRBV19 and TRBJ1-1, with 7 bases aligning to TRBD1. The CDR3 runs to 16 residues. Germline V CDR1 and CDR2: LNHDA, SQIVND (reference sequence). V lost 4 bases and J lost 0; bases outside the gene matches: 8.